This T cell receptor (beta chain) was observed in a study of control samples from healthy donors and cancer patients. Generated by immunoSEQ multiplex PCR, the TCRdb table keeps only in-frame clones and is missing some. The profile covers around 90,000 clones, with 86% appearing a single time and under 25% taken by the ten largest. The V end was cut by 4 bases, the J end by 4 bases, with 5 bases between. Germline CDR1 is ENHRY and CDR2 is SYGVKD. The CDR3 contains 12 residues. V usage is TRBV10-3 and J usage is TRBJ1-3; D is unresolved. This receptor was obtained from a man younger than 40 in good health. What was sequenced was blood. The CDR3 is CAISGLGNTIYF. CDR3 bases: TGTGCCATCAGTGGGCTCGGAAACACCATATATTTT.